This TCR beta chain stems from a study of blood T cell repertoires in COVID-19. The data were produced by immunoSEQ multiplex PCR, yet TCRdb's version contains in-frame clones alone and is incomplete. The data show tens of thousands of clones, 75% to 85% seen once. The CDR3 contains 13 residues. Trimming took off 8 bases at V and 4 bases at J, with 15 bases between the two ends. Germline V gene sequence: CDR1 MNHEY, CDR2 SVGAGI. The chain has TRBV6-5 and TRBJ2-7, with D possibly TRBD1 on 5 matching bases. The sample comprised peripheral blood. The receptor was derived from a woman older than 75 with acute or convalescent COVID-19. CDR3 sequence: CASVPQGRYEQYF. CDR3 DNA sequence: TGTGCCAGCGTGCCCCAGGGTCGGTACGAGCAGTACTTC.